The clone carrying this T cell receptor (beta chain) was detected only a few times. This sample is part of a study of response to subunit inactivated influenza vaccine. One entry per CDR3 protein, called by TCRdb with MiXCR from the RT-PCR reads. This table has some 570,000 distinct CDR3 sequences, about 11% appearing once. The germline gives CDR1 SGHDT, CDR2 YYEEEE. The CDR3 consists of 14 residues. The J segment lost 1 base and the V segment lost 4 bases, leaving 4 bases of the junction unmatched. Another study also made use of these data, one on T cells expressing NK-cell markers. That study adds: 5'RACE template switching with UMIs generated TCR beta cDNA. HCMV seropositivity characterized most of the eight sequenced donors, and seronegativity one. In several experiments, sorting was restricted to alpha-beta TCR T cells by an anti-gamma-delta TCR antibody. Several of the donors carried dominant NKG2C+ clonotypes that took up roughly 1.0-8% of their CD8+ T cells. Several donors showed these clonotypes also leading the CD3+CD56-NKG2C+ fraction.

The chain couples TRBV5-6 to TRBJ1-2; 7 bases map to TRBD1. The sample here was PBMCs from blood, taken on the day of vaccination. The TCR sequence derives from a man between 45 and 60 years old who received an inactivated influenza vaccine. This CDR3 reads CASSTGQINYGYTF. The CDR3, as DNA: TGTGCCAGCAGCACGGGACAGATTAACTATGGCTACACCTTC.